Shown below are 30 T cell receptor beta chains from a single sample sequenced in a study of response to subunit inactivated influenza vaccine. MiXCR, applied by TCRdb to the RT-PCR reads, yields one record per CDR3 protein. The sample consists of 750,000 to 850,000 distinct CDR3 sequences, roughly 20% of them appearing once. Here the sequenced sample was PBMCs from blood, taken more than 4 days after vaccination. The receptor source for this set is a man between 45 and 60 years old who received an inactivated influenza vaccine.

V and J are TRBV29-1 and TRBJ2-3, with no clear D. Germline CDR1 SQVTM, CDR2 ANQGSEA. The CDR3 is made up of 15 amino acids. The V end lost 5 bases, the J end lost 0 bases, and 15 bases lay between the germline ends. Here the CDR3 reads CSVLPTWPSTDTQYF. DNA for the CDR3: TGCAGCGTTCTGCCGACCTGGCCTAGCACAGATACGCAGTATTTT.

The chain carries TRBV7-6 and TRBJ2-5; 11 positions match TRBD1. The CDR3 runs to 17 residues. V lost 5 bases and J lost 5; bases outside the gene matches: 13. Germline CDR1 reads SGHVS; CDR2 reads FNYEAQ. CDR3 amino acids: CASSRLSGQGAWETQYF. The CDR3 DNA is TGTGCCAGCAGCCGCCTATCAGGACAGGGGGCGTGGGAGACCCAGTACTTC.

Details on this clonotype: Germline is not matched at one junction end, which may reflect a read error. This CDR3 reads CAGSLVSSGNNEQFF. CDR3 DNA sequence: TGTGCCGGCAGCTTAGTTTCTAGCGGAAACAATGAGCAGTTCTTC. This rearrangement joins TRBV7-2 to TRBJ2-1; 7 bases map to TRBD2. Germline CDR1 reads SGHTA; CDR2 reads FQGNSA. The length of the CDR3 is 15 residues.

This clonotype was counted only a few times. The rearrangement links TRBV6-5 to TRBJ1-2; D unclear. CDR3 length: 13 residues. Germline V CDR1 and CDR2: MNHEY, SVGAGI. V was cut by 0 bases and J by 7 bases, with 9 bases left in between. CDR3 amino acids: CASSYSESGGYTF. Written as DNA, the CDR3 is TGTGCCAGCAGTTACTCGGAATCTGGTGGCTACACCTTC.

This clonotype was seen only a few times. The chain combines TRBV3-1 with TRBJ2-7, with TRBD2 identical over 12 bases. The CDR3 extends over 14 amino acids. V lost 1 base to trimming and J lost 6 bases; unmatched junction nucleotides: 1. The germline V gene encodes CDR1 LGHDT and CDR2 YNNKEL (reference sequence). CDR3 sequence (DNA): TGTGCCAGCAGCCAAGCACTAGCGGGAGGCGAGCAGTACTTC. Its translation is CASSQALAGGEQYF.

This clonotype was seen a single time. This chain connects TRBV24-1 to TRBJ2-3; D is undetermined. The V end was cut by 1 base, the J end by 3 bases, with 4 bases between. CDR1 is KGHDR and CDR2 is SFDVKD in the germline V gene. CDR3 length: 13 residues. The CDR3 protein is CATSDLGTDTQYF. Here the CDR3 DNA reads TGTGCCACCAGTGATTTAGGGACAGATACGCAGTATTTT.

Concerning this clonotype itself: An end of the junction differs from the germline gene, which may be a read error. This chain links TRBV20-1 with TRBJ2-5; D may be TRBD2 (5 bases). Germline values: CDR1 DFQATT, CDR2 SNEGSKA (reference sequence). This CDR3 comprises 13 residues. The chain's CDR3 is CSVRGLLQETQYF. The CDR3 DNA reads as TGCAGTGTTAGAGGACTCCTCCAAGAGACCCAGTACTTC.

This clonotype came up once. The chain uses TRBV7-2 and TRBJ1-2, with 7 bases aligning to TRBD1. The CDR3 contains 15 residues. The V segment lost 5 bases and the J segment 7 bases; nucleotides outside the gene matches: 13. Germline V gene data show CDR1 as SGHTA and CDR2 as FQGNSA. In DNA form, the CDR3 reads TGTGCCAGCAGCCCAACCCAGACAGGGCACTTTGGCTACACCTTC. Its protein is CASSPTQTGHFGYTF.

This clonotype was detected only a few times. This sequence joins TRBV27 and TRBJ2-2; a weak D match, TRBD2 (5 bases). V lost 2 bases to trimming and J lost 1 base, with 11 bases between them. The germline V gene has CDR1 MNHEY and CDR2 SMNVEV (reference sequence). CDR3 length equals 16 residues. The CDR3 nucleotides are TGTGCCAGCAGTTTAATTTCGGGGAAGAACACCGGGGAGCTGTTTTTT. This codes for CASSLISGKNTGELFF.

Note on this clonotype: This may arise from a read error, as a much more abundant clone is one base away. The gene calls are TRBV20-1 and TRBJ1-5, with D unclear. Looked up from germline, CDR1 is DFQATT and CDR2 is SNEGSKA (reference sequence). CDR3 length: 12 amino acids. The V end lost 3 bases, the J end lost 0 bases, and 3 bases lay between the germline ends. Here the CDR3 reads CSASLSNQPQHF. Here the CDR3 DNA reads TGCAGTGCTAGTCTTAGCAATCAGCCCCAGCATTTT.

In this sample, this clonotype turned up many times. The chain joins TRBV29-1 to TRBJ2-7, with 7 nucleotides matching TRBD1. Trimming took 6 bases from V and 1 from J; bases not matched to a gene: 6. The CDR3 is made up of 13 amino acids. Germline CDR1 is SQVTM and CDR2 is ANQGSEA. The CDR3 loop reads CSVVDRRSYEQYF. CDR3 DNA sequence: TGCAGCGTGGTGGACAGGCGATCCTACGAGCAGTACTTC.

V and J are TRBV7-2 and TRBJ2-3, with TRBD2 matching over 8 bases. In germline, CDR1 is SGHTA, CDR2 FQGNSA. This CDR3 spans 16 amino acids. Losses at the gene ends were 5 bases for V and 0 bases for J; bases not matched to a gene: 7. Here the CDR3 DNA reads TGTGCCAGCAGCCTCCAGCTAGCGGGTAGCACAGATACGCAGTATTTT. Its translation: CASSLQLAGSTDTQYF.

The gene calls are TRBV6-2 or TRBV6-3 and TRBJ1-1, with D unresolved. V dropped 5 bases and J dropped 1 base, with 11 bases sitting between them. The V gene's germline CDR1 is MNHEY and CDR2 SVGEGT. The CDR3 contains 14 residues. The CDR3: CASSPLRQNTEAFF. In DNA, the CDR3 is TGTGCCAGCAGTCCCCTTCGGCAGAACACTGAAGCTTTCTTT.

V usage is TRBV3-1 and J usage is TRBJ1-1; tentative D call: TRBD1 (6 bases). The germline gives CDR1 LGHDT, CDR2 YNNKEL (reference sequence). V was cut by 3 bases and J by 5 bases, with 10 bases left in between. This CDR3 spans 13 amino acids. The CDR3 region has the DNA TGTGCCAGCAGCCAGATGAGGGGGACTGAAGCTTTCTTT. This encodes CASSQMRGTEAFF.

This chain uses TRBV20-1 with TRBJ2-7, with TRBD2 matching 14 bases. V was pared by 0 bases and J by 7 bases, with 8 bases of the junction left unmatched. This CDR3 has 16 residues. Germline CDR1 and CDR2: DFQATT and SNEGSKA (reference sequence). CDR3 DNA: TGCAGTGCTAGAGATAAGACTAGCGGGAGGGCACGGGAGCAGTACTTC. Translating it yields CSARDKTSGRAREQYF.

For this clonotype: An end of the junction differs from the germline gene, which may be a read error. J is TRBJ2-1 and V is TRBV29-1, with 12 bases lining up with TRBD2. Germline lookup yields CDR1 SQVTM and CDR2 ANQGSEA. CDR3 length: 13 amino acids. In DNA form, the CDR3 reads TGCAGCGTTGGACTAGCGGGAGAACGGGAGCAGATCTTC. It encodes CSVGLAGEREQIF.

In DNA, the CDR3 is TGCGCCAGCAGCCGTGGACAGGGTAGCACTGAAGCTTTCTTT. It encodes CASSRGQGSTEAFF. The rearrangement joins TRBV5-1 to TRBJ1-1; TRBD1 aligns across 8 bases. The CDR3 contains 14 residues. Germline V gives CDR1 SGHRS, CDR2 YFSETQ. V trimming: 4 bases; J trimming: 4 bases; junction bases outside the gene matches: 6.

The J gene is TRBJ2-2, the V gene TRBV11-1; TRBD2 might be the D (6 bases). The germline V and J ends were trimmed by 1 base and 6 bases, with 21 bases remaining between them. CDR1 is SGHAT and CDR2 is FQDESV in the germline V gene (reference sequence). The CDR3 extends over 18 amino acids. Here the CDR3 reads CASSLGVGGFASAGELFF. The CDR3 coding sequence is TGTGCCAGCAGCTTAGGGGTTGGAGGGTTTGCGTCGGCCGGGGAGCTGTTTTTT.

Many counts were recorded for this clonotype. The DNA of the CDR3 is TGTGCCAGCAGCTTGACAGCCCCCTTCACCTTC. This codes for CASSLTAPFTF. This chain uses TRBV5-5 with TRBJ1-2; D gene ambiguous. The germline V and J ends were trimmed by 1 base and 13 bases, with 11 bases remaining between them. The germline CDR1 and CDR2 sequences are SGHKS and YYEKEE (reference sequence). This CDR3 has 11 residues.

The chain links TRBV7-8 to TRBJ2-1; TRBD2 matches 7 bases. Trimming at V came to 4 bases and at J to 2 bases, leaving 8 bases not matched to a gene. Germline assignment: CDR1 SGHVS and CDR2 FQNEAQ. The CDR3 is 16 residues long. CDR3: CASSSRLANTYNEQFF. The CDR3 DNA follows: TGTGCCAGCAGCTCCAGACTAGCCAACACCTACAATGAGCAGTTCTTC.

The rearrangement uses TRBV7-2 and TRBJ2-5; D tentatively fits TRBD1 or TRBD2 (5 bases each). V lost 2 bases to trimming and J lost 0 bases, with 16 bases between them. CDR3 size: 17 residues. Germline CDR1 is SGHTA and CDR2 is FQGNSA. The CDR3 DNA follows: TGTGCCAGCAGCTTAAGGCCGGGACGGGGTTACCAAGAGACCCAGTACTTC. Residues: CASSLRPGRGYQETQYF.

The V and J genes are TRBV27 and TRBJ2-3; 7 bases line up with TRBD2. J lost 2 bases, V lost 0 bases, and 2 bases had no gene match. CDR3 length equals 15 residues. The germline V gene has CDR1 MNHEY and CDR2 SMNVEV (reference sequence). The CDR3 protein is CASSLSRGDTDTQYF. CDR3 DNA: TGTGCCAGCAGTTTATCTCGGGGGGACACAGATACGCAGTATTTT.

This clonotype appeared a few times. V usage is TRBV6-5 and J usage is TRBJ1-5; D is possibly TRBD1 (6 bases). Between the trimmed V and J ends, which lost 4 bases and 4 bases, there was a span of 14 bases. The CDR3 runs to 15 residues. The germline CDR1 and CDR2 sequences are MNHEY and SVGAGI. CDR3 bases: TGTGCCAGCAGTTCCCAGGGGAGGGTAAATCAGCCCCAGCATTTT. This translates into CASSSQGRVNQPQHF.

Many counts were recorded for this clonotype. The chain has TRBV12-3 or TRBV12-4 and TRBJ2-3; D unresolved. V was shortened by 8 bases and J by 12 bases, with 9 bases between the two germline ends. The CDR3 is 9 residues long. CDR3 in DNA: TGTGCCAGCGGATCTACTCAGTATTTT. As protein: CASGSTQYF.

The genes are TRBV14 and TRBJ2-7, with TRBD2 identical over 11 bases. V shed 4 bases and J 7 bases; nucleotides not matched to a gene: 15. Germline values: CDR1 SGHDN, CDR2 FVKESK. This CDR3 has 17 amino acids. The CDR3 bases are TGTGCCAGCAGCCTCCCAATAGGGCTAGCGGGAGGTGGAGAGCAGTACTTC. Its translation: CASSLPIGLAGGGEQYF.

The chain recombines TRBV20-1 with TRBJ2-3, with 7 bases lining up with TRBD1. V lost 6 bases and J lost 0; bases outside the gene matches: 6. The CDR3 consists of 14 residues. The germline V gene has CDR1 DFQATT and CDR2 SNEGSKA (reference sequence). CDR3 DNA: TGCAGTGCCGGTGGACAGGCTAGCACAGATACGCAGTATTTT. Protein: CSAGGQASTDTQYF.

This clonotype has more than one count but fewer than ten. The chain joins TRBV6-1 to TRBJ2-5, with 7 bases identical to TRBD2. The CDR3 sequence is 15 residues long. The V gene end was trimmed by 2 bases and the J gene end by 2 bases; junction bases not matched to a gene: 5. Germline CDR1 and CDR2: MNHNS and SASEGT. The CDR3 coding sequence is TGTGCCAGCAGTGAATGGGGGGGGGGTCAAGAGACCCAGTACTTC. Its translation: CASSEWGGGQETQYF.

Here the CDR3 reads CASSQAYGMKGEKLFF. DNA for the CDR3: TGCGCCAGCAGCCAAGCCTATGGGATGAAAGGTGAAAAACTGTTTTTT. This chain links TRBV4-3 with TRBJ1-4; D is undetermined. The CDR3 has 16 amino acids. V gave up 1 base and J gave up 7 bases, with 16 bases separating them. Germline V CDR1 and CDR2: LGHNA, YSLEER.

This chain uses TRBV29-1 with TRBJ2-7, with D perhaps assigned TRBD1 or TRBD2 (5 bases each). The CDR3 has 12 residues. Trimming left V 1 base short and J 8 bases short, with 12 bases between. From germline, CDR1 is SQVTM and CDR2 ANQGSEA. Here the CDR3 reads CSVEGDRLKQYF. For the CDR3, the DNA is TGCAGCGTTGAAGGGGACCGACTGAAGCAGTACTTC.

The CDR3 reads CASSFNSPYEQYF. For the CDR3, the DNA is TGTGCCAGCAGTTTCAACAGCCCCTACGAGCAGTACTTC. J is TRBJ2-7 and V is TRBV12-3 or TRBV12-4; D is undetermined. This CDR3 spans 13 amino acids. V was pared by 3 bases and J by 2 bases, with 8 bases between.